A few counts support the clone carrying this T cell receptor beta chain. Its antigen is as yet unknown. There were TCR beta CDR3 regions amplified from RNA transcripts. The primer set for the first-round RT-PCR of the TCR CDR3 was HTBI. TCRdb used MiXCR to reprocess the multiplex PCR reads, holding one entry per CDR3 protein. Of fewer than 700,000 distinct CDR3 sequences listed, about 16% are singletons. V was pared by 4 bases and J by 3 bases, with 10 bases between. The CDR3 has 13 amino acids. Per germline, CDR1 DFQATT and CDR2 SNEGSKA (reference sequence). This sample is part of a study of T cells in Graves' hyperthyroidism and ophthalmopathy. Whole-study results and caveats: Appearing also in blood were most of the thyroid clonotypes expanded above 0.001.

Patients showing uncontrolled infection, other autoimmune disease, pregnancy or lactation were ineligible. The origin of this receptor is a woman aged 25-40 years with Graves' hyperthyroidism. The sample consisted of blood. The rearrangement joins TRBV20-1 to TRBJ1-5; maybe TRBD1 (5 bases). As DNA, the CDR3 is TGCAGTGCTAAGAAGGGGTTCAATCAGCCCCAGCATTTT. Protein: CSAKKGFNQPQHF.